The rows below give T cell receptor beta chains drawn from one sample of a study of Ad26.COV2.S vaccination and SARS-CoV-2 variants. Profiling relied on immunoSEQ multiplex PCR, and the TCRdb table lists in-frame clones only, not all of them. The table shows approximately 240,000 clones, with approximately 87% occurring only once. Sequences were derived from peripheral blood, sampled in a trial of Ad26.COV2.S vaccine versus placebo. The receptor source for this set is a person aged 18-60 years who received the Ad26.COV2.S COVID-19 vaccine or a placebo. Each CDR3 is given with its conserved first and last residue. A D gene is named only where the DNA matches it firmly. Clone size is shown for a subset of rows, as once, few, many or a class of expanded clone.

V gene	J gene	D gene	clone size	CDR3 DNA	CDR3 protein
TRBV27	TRBJ2-7	.	.	TGTGCCAGCAGTGCACCGGGGCCGAGGGAGCAGTACTTC	CASSAPGPREQYF
TRBV27	TRBJ2-7	.	once	TGTGCCAGCAGTTCGACAGGCAGCTCCTACGAGCAGTACTTC	CASSSTGSSYEQYF
TRBV28	TRBJ1-6	.	.	TGTGCCAGCAGTTTATGGCCGGGGAATAACTCACCCCTCCACTTT	CASSLWPGNNSPLHF
TRBV28	TRBJ2-5	TRBD1	.	TGTGCCAGCAGTTTAGACAGGGGATACCCAGAGACCCAGTACTTC	CASSLDRGYPETQYF
TRBV29-1	TRBJ2-1	TRBD2	once	TGCAACGTGTTACTAGCGGGGGTTGACAATGAGCAGTTCTTC	CNVLLAGVDNEQFF
TRBV6-1	TRBJ2-7	.	.	TGTGCCAGCAGTGAACCCTACTCCTACGAGCAGTACTTC	CASSEPYSYEQYF
TRBV11-2	TRBJ1-2	TRBD1	.	TGTGCCAGCAGCTTAACAGGGGGATTCTTTAACTATGGCTACACCTTC	CASSLTGGFFNYGYTF
TRBV9	TRBJ1-4	TRBD1	.	TGTGCCAGCAGCCCCCGGGACAGGGAAAATGAAAAACTGTTTTTT	CASSPRDRENEKLFF
TRBV7-2	TRBJ2-1	TRBD2	once	TGTGCCAGCAGCCAAACTAGCGGGGTAAACAATGAGCAGTTCTTC	CASSQTSGVNNEQFF
TRBV7-3	TRBJ1-1	.	.	TGTGCCAGCAGCTTAACAGTAAACACTGAAGCTTTCTTT	CASSLTVNTEAFF
TRBV18	TRBJ2-3	.	.	TGTGCCAGCTCACCACTGTCGAGAAGCGGTACTAGCACAGATACGCAGTATTTT	CASSPLSRSGTSTDTQYF
TRBV7-2	TRBJ2-2	.	once	TGTGCCAGCAGCTCCCCCGGACAGAGAACCGGGGAGCTGTTTTTT	CASSSPGQRTGELFF
TRBV7-9	TRBJ2-1	TRBD2	.	TGTGCCAGCAGCTACCTCTGGCGGGAGACGAACAATGAGCAGTTCTTC	CASSYLWRETNNEQFF
TRBV6-5	TRBJ2-7	.	once	TGTGCCAGCAGTTACAGGACAACCTACGAGCAGTACTTC	CASSYRTTYEQYF
TRBV6-2/TRBV6-3	TRBJ1-2	.	.	TGTGCCAGCAGTTACTCGAGTGGTGGGAGTTATGGCTACACCTTC	CASSYSSGGSYGYTF